This T cell receptor (beta chain) derives from a study of T cell responses to AZD1222 COVID-19 vaccine. Overall study results and limits: Compared with day 0, the breadth and depth of the Spike-specific TCR repertoire rose significantly after two doses of AZD1222.

Sequencing used immunoSEQ multiplex PCR; TCRdb keeps in-frame clones, though not all of them. The table lists around 44,000 clones, about 86% of them singletons. Points on this clone: The antigen is unknown.

Pooling was applied to second doses at about 4 or about 12 weeks. Trimming removed 5 bases at V and 5 bases at J, with 12 bases between. Germline V gene data show CDR1 as SGHTA and CDR2 as FQGNSA. CDR3 length: 14 amino acids. The chain links TRBV7-2 to TRBJ2-2; no definite D call. The TCR comes from an adult who received the AZD1222 COVID-19 vaccine. This sample comprised peripheral blood, obtained 28 days after the second AZD1222 dose. The CDR3 DNA reads TGTGCCAGCAGCCAGAAGTCGGAAACCGGGGAGCTGTTTTTT. This translates into CASSQKSETGELFF. Full variable domain (missing parts from reference TRBV7-2 and TRBJ2-2): GAGVSQSPSNKVTEKGKDVELRCDPISGHTALYWYRQSLGQGLEFLIYFQGNSAPDKSGLPSDRFSAERTGGSVSTLTIQRTQQEDSAVYLCASSQKSETGELFFGEGSRLTVL.